Each of the 11 T cell receptor beta chains below was sequenced from the same sample in a study of blood T cell repertoires in COVID-19. Sequencing used immunoSEQ multiplex PCR; TCRdb keeps in-frame clones, though not all of them. The sample includes 400,000 to 450,000 clones, 80% to 90% of them seen just once. The specimen sequenced was PBMCs or T cells enriched from blood (not recorded which). Receptor source: a young man who had recovered from COVID-19.

The rearrangement links TRBV7-6 to TRBJ2-1; D is possibly TRBD2 (6 bases). The CDR3 runs to 13 residues. Trimming stripped 5 bases from V and 10 bases from J, with 15 bases between. CDR1 is SGHVS and CDR2 is FNYEAQ in the germline V gene. CDR3: CASSPTRDSEQFF. The CDR3 DNA reads as TGTGCCAGCAGCCCTACTAGGGACTCAGAGCAGTTCTTC.

This rearrangement joins TRBV7-6 to TRBJ2-3; 10 bases are shared with TRBD1. In germline, CDR1 is SGHVS, CDR2 FNYEAQ. Trimming removed 3 bases from V and 0 bases from J; junction bases left unmatched: 3. The CDR3 is 16 residues long. The DNA of the CDR3 is TGTGCCAGCAGCTTCGGGACAGGGGTTAGCACAGATACGCAGTATTTT. Translation gives CASSFGTGVSTDTQYF.

This sequence joins TRBV6-5 and TRBJ1-1; 8 nucleotides align to TRBD1. V trimming: 6 bases; J trimming: 7 bases; junction bases outside the gene matches: 10. From germline, CDR1 is MNHEY and CDR2 SVGAGI. CDR3 length equals 14 residues. The CDR3 reads CASRQAFRGLEAFF. The CDR3 region has the DNA TGTGCCAGCAGGCAAGCCTTCAGGGGGCTTGAAGCTTTCTTT.

This clone was detected only once. The chain has TRBV7-9 and TRBJ2-2; D unclear. V was pared by 2 bases and J by 4 bases, with 5 bases between. CDR1 is SEHNR, CDR2 FQNEAQ, per germline (reference sequence). This CDR3 spans 13 amino acids. The CDR3 DNA follows: TGTGCCAGCAGCTTAACAGCCACCGGGGAGCTGTTTTTT. Amino acids: CASSLTATGELFF. Complete variable domain (other parts from reference TRBV7-9 and TRBJ2-2): DTGVSQNPRHKITKRGQNVTFRCDPISEHNRLYWYRQTLGQGPEFLTYFQNEAQLEKSRLLSDRFSAERPKGSFSTLEIQRTEQGDSAMYLCASSLTATGELFFGEGSRLTVL.

This clone was observed once. The chain joins TRBV7-3 to TRBJ2-2, with D possibly TRBD2 on 5 matching bases. This CDR3 comprises 19 residues. Trimming pared 4 bases from V and 5 bases from J, leaving 26 bases between. CDR1 and CDR2 (germline): SGHTA, FQGTGA. CDR3 coding DNA: TGTGCCAGCAGCTACCTTACCCTTACCACTAGGTCGAGGACCGGGGAGCTGTTTTTT. The encoded protein is CASSYLTLTTRSRTGELFF.

The chain carries TRBV29-1 and TRBJ2-2; D remains unclear. The germline V gene encodes CDR1 SQVTM and CDR2 ANQGSEA. V was trimmed by 4 bases and J by 0 bases, leaving 3 bases between them. The CDR3 length is 12 residues. The CDR3 reads CSVASNTGELFF. CDR3 nucleotides: TGCAGCGTTGCCTCGAACACCGGGGAGCTGTTTTTT.

This chain connects TRBV18 to TRBJ2-7; 10 bases map to TRBD1. J lost 7 bases, V lost 3 bases, and 3 bases had no gene match. Germline CDR1 reads KGHSH; CDR2 reads LQKENI. This CDR3 has 13 amino acids. CDR3 sequence: CASSPTGGQEQYF. CDR3 coding DNA: TGTGCCAGCTCACCGACAGGGGGCCAAGAGCAGTACTTC.

The V call is TRBV19, the J call TRBJ1-6, with D uncertain. The V gene lost 5 bases and the J gene lost 0 bases, with 5 bases spanning the gap. This CDR3 spans 14 amino acids. Germline CDR1 is LNHDA and CDR2 is SQIVND (reference sequence). This chain's CDR3 is CASSLSSYNSPLHF. For the CDR3, the DNA is TGTGCCAGTAGTCTGAGCTCCTATAATTCACCCCTCCACTTT.

The chain carries TRBV5-1 and TRBJ2-7, with 15 bases fitting TRBD2. Germline values: CDR1 SGHRS, CDR2 YFSETQ. V was clipped by 0 bases and J by 4 bases; unmatched bases: 2. This CDR3 has 16 residues. CDR3 loop: CASSLGGLAGGYEQYF. The CDR3 nucleotides read TGCGCCAGCAGCTTGGGCGGACTAGCGGGAGGGTACGAGCAGTACTTC. The whole variable domain, filled in from reference TRBV5-1 and TRBJ2-7, reads KAGVTQTPRYLIKTRGQQVTLSCSPISGHRSVSWYQQTPGQGLQFLFEYFSETQRNKGNFPGRFSGRQFSNSRSEMNVSTLELGDSALYLCASSLGGLAGGYEQYFGPGTRLTVT.

V is TRBV28 and J is TRBJ2-7, with TRBD1 matching 11 bases. Trimming removed 7 bases from V and 4 bases from J; junction bases left unmatched: 6. The CDR3 runs 14 residues. Germline CDR1 reads MDHEN; CDR2 reads SYDVKM. The CDR3 loop reads CASTEGQGAYEQYF. The CDR3 region has the DNA TGTGCCAGCACCGAAGGACAGGGGGCGTACGAGCAGTACTTC. Full variable domain (missing parts from reference TRBV28 and TRBJ2-7): DVKVTQSSRYLVKRTGEKVFLECVQDMDHENMFWYRQDPGLGLRLIYFSYDVKMKEKGDIPEGYSVSREKKERFSLILESASTNQTSMYLCASTEGQGAYEQYFGPGTRLTVT.

The chain uses TRBV27 and TRBJ2-7; 11 bases fit TRBD2. After removal of 6 bases from V and 5 bases from J, the junction contained 12 bases not matched to a gene. The CDR3 loop spans 16 amino acids. CDR1 MNHEY and CDR2 SMNVEV come from the germline V gene (reference sequence). This chain's CDR3 is CASRPVSGRVSHEQYF. CDR3 coding DNA: TGTGCCAGCAGACCGGTTAGCGGGAGGGTTTCCCACGAGCAGTACTTC.